Listed below are T cell receptor beta chains from one sample, sequenced in a study of blood T cell repertoires in COVID-19. Libraries were prepared by immunoSEQ multiplex PCR; TCRdb keeps only in-frame clonotypes and omits some of them. In the table there are about 20,000 clones, over 75% of which are singletons. The sequencing input was peripheral blood. The receptors here all came from a human donor in a cohort sampled during active COVID-19. The CDR3 runs from the conserved cysteine through the conserved F or W. Fields, in order: V gene, J gene, clone size, D gene, CDR3 DNA, CDR3 protein. D genes are given only for firm matches. Expanded clones get a size class; other rows say once, few or many, or leave the size out.

TRBV19	TRBJ1-5	once	TRBD1	TGTGCCAGTAGTAGGAACAGGGGGGAACAGCCCCAGCATTTT	CASSRNRGEQPQHF
TRBV28	TRBJ1-2	-	TRBD1	TGTGCCAGCAGTCTGACAGGGGGCCCCAGCTATGGCTACACCTTC	CASSLTGGPSYGYTF
TRBV7-8	TRBJ1-3	-	-	TGTGCCAGCAGCTCCTTCCATGGACAGAGCTCTGGAAACACCATATATTTT	CASSSFHGQSSGNTIYF
TRBV5-1	TRBJ2-5	-	-	TGCGCCAGCAGCTTGGCCGGTGGTGCCTGGGAGACCCAGTACTTC	CASSLAGGAWETQYF
TRBV5-6	TRBJ1-1	-	-	TGTGCCAGCAGCTTAGTAGCGGGGGACGGTGAAGCTTTCTTT	CASSLVAGDGEAFF
TRBV2	TRBJ1-3	-	-	TGTGCCAGCCGACAGTCCGGTGGAAACACCATATATTTT	CASRQSGGNTIYF
TRBV6-5	TRBJ1-3	-	-	TGTGCCAGCAGGGGCACAGTTCGTGGAAACACCATATATTTT	CASRGTVRGNTIYF
TRBV7-2	TRBJ1-1	-	-	TGTGCCAGCAGCTTCCCTCTTGGCATCACTGAAGCTTTCTTT	CASSFPLGITEAFF
TRBV3-1/TRBV3-2	TRBJ2-7	once	-	TGTGCCAGCAGCCAAGGCCAGGGCCAGGGATACGAGCAGTACTTC	CASSQGQGQGYEQYF
TRBV27	TRBJ2-1	once	TRBD1	TGTGCCAGCAGGTCAGGGACAGGGGCCTACAATGAGCAGTTCTTC	CASRSGTGAYNEQFF
TRBV10-1	TRBJ2-1	once	TRBD2	TGCGCCAGCAGTGAGACTAGCGGACGTGAGCAGTTCTTC	CASSETSGREQFF
TRBV28	TRBJ1-2	-	TRBD1	TGTGCCAGCAGTAACTCGGACAGGGGCCATGGCTACACCTTC	CASSNSDRGHGYTF
TRBV18	TRBJ2-7	once	TRBD2	TGTGCCAGCTCACCAAATGATAGCGGGGAGCAGTACTTC	CASSPNDSGEQYF
TRBV5-6	TRBJ2-7	few	TRBD2	TGTGCCAGCAGCCTGACTAGCGGATACTACGAGCAGTACTTC	CASSLTSGYYEQYF